The T cell receptor beta chain under discussion was sequenced for a study of blood T cell repertoires in COVID-19. For the study at large: There were acute and convalescent COVID-19 samples, and they came from the United States, Italy and Spain.

The table came from immunoSEQ multiplex PCR; TCRdb's copy has only in-frame clones and leaves some out. The repertoire consists of roughly 130,000 clones, with about 90% occurring once and the leading ten covering more than 9%. Per germline, CDR1 MNHEY and CDR2 SVGEGT. V was clipped by 0 bases and J by 7 bases, with 13 bases between them. The CDR3 sequence is 14 residues long. This clone came up once. The origin of this receptor is a man in his 60s with active or convalescent COVID-19. Material: peripheral blood. The genes are TRBV6-2 or TRBV6-3 and TRBJ2-7; perhaps TRBD2 as D (6 bases). The CDR3 here is CASSYSIGLSEQYF. CDR3 bases: TGTGCCAGCAGTTACTCGATCGGACTATCTGAGCAGTACTTC.